The 30 T cell receptor beta chains reported below all come from one sample, sequenced in a study of patients and donors after allogeneic stem cell transplantation. TCRdb called the RT-PCR reads again in MiXCR, with one record for every CDR3 protein. This sample has tens of thousands of distinct CDR3 sequences, with just under 5% found just once. Sequenced: blood, either unsorted or a sorted T cell fraction (not recorded which). The receptor set was obtained from a human donor who was either an allogeneic HSCT recipient or a stem cell or donor lymphocyte infusion donor (not recorded which). It is not recorded whose cells these are; they may come from a transplant donor.

At least ten counts were recorded for this clonotype. The chain links TRBV20-1 to TRBJ1-5; D is uncertain. V was trimmed by 3 bases and J by 4 bases, leaving 7 bases between them. Germline CDR1 reads DFQATT; CDR2 reads SNEGSKA (reference sequence). This CDR3 has 12 residues. This CDR3 is CSASASNQPQHF. CDR3 DNA: TGCAGTGCTAGCGCGTCTAATCAGCCCCAGCATTTT.

This clonotype showed up many times. The chain joins TRBV10-3 to TRBJ1-1; D is unclear. The germline gives CDR1 ENHRY, CDR2 SYGVKD. The CDR3 is 14 residues long. Trimming pared 6 bases from V and 6 bases from J, leaving 17 bases between. The CDR3: CAIRGGRSDPEAFF. In DNA, the CDR3 is TGTGCCATCAGGGGCGGACGGAGCGACCCTGAAGCTTTCTTT.

This clonotype was observed a handful of times. The chain has TRBV11-3 and TRBJ2-3; maybe TRBD2 (6 bases). Trimming took 3 bases from V and 0 from J, leaving 10 bases between them. CDR3 length: 15 amino acids. Germline loops: CDR1 SGHNT, CDR2 YENEEA. The DNA of the CDR3 is TGTGCCAGCAGCTTTCACGGGGGAAGCACAGATACGCAGTATTTT. Protein: CASSFHGGSTDTQYF.

This clonotype was seen repeatedly, ten times or more. The CDR3 sequence is CASSLAGRNTGELFF. Written as DNA, the CDR3 is TGTGCCAGCAGTTTAGCGGGCAGGAACACCGGGGAGCTGTTTTTT. This chain uses TRBV12-3 or TRBV12-4 with TRBJ2-2; the D is unclear. The CDR3 runs 15 residues. V was trimmed by 0 bases and J by 1 base, leaving 6 bases between them.

This clonotype was detected many times. The rearrangement uses TRBV16 and TRBJ1-5; 9 positions match TRBD1. The CDR3 runs to 14 residues. Trimming took 2 bases from V and 6 from J; bases not matched to a gene: 2. CDR1 and CDR2 from the germline V gene are KGHSY and FQNENV. The CDR3 region has the DNA TGTGCCAGCAGCCAAGACAGGGGGAGTCAGCCCCAGCATTTT. This gives the protein CASSQDRGSQPQHF. The full variable domain, in which reference TRBV16 and TRBJ1-5 provide the parts outside the CDR3, is GEEVAQTPKHLVRGEGQKAKLYCAPIKGHSYVFWYQQVLKNEFKFLISFQNENVFDETGMPKERFSAKCLPNSPCSLEIQATKLEDSAVYFCASSQDRGSQPQHFGDGTRLSIL.

This clonotype was seen ten or more times. The chain uses TRBV27 and TRBJ1-1; D ambiguous. Germline V gives CDR1 MNHEY, CDR2 SMNVEV (reference sequence). The CDR3 consists of 14 residues. Deletions cut 7 bases from V and 3 bases from J, with 15 bases between. The CDR3 spells CASIRSEVDTEAFF. The CDR3 nucleotides read TGTGCCAGCATTCGGTCCGAGGTGGACACTGAAGCTTTCTTT.

J is TRBJ1-5 and V is TRBV7-8; D remains unclear. This CDR3 has 13 residues. Germline CDR1 and CDR2: SGHVS and FQNEAQ. V shed 5 bases and J shed 7 bases, with 12 bases lying between them. The CDR3 loop reads CASSAEPGQPQHF. The CDR3 DNA sequence: TGTGCCAGCAGCGCAGAGCCGGGACAGCCCCAGCATTTT.

At least ten counts were recorded for this clonotype. V and J are TRBV5-6 and TRBJ2-1, with TRBD1 identical over 7 bases. Germline lookup yields CDR1 SGHDT and CDR2 YYEEEE. The CDR3 totals 16 residues. The V and J ends lost 4 bases and 3 bases, in that order; junction bases with no gene match: 10. CDR3 nucleotide sequence: TGTGCCAGCAGCGTGGGACAGTCCAGTTTCTACAATGAGCAGTTCTTC. The encoded protein is CASSVGQSSFYNEQFF. Full variable domain (outside the CDR3, taken from reference TRBV5-6 and TRBJ2-1): DAGVTQSPTHLIKTRGQQVTLRCSPKSGHDTVSWYQQALGQGPQFIFQYYEEEERQRGNFPDRFSGHQFPNYSSELNVNALLLGDSALYLCASSVGQSSFYNEQFFGPGTRLTVL.

This chain connects TRBV3-1 to TRBJ1-1; the D is unclear. Germline V gene data show CDR1 as LGHDT and CDR2 as YNNKEL (reference sequence). Trimming took 0 bases from V and 4 from J, leaving 15 bases between them. CDR3 length: 16 residues. The CDR3 loop reads CASSQEYGGPSTEAFF. As DNA, the CDR3 is TGTGCCAGCAGCCAAGAGTATGGAGGGCCTAGCACTGAAGCTTTCTTT.

This clonotype was recorded many times. The genes are TRBV29-1 and TRBJ2-5, with 8 bases that match TRBD2. V was clipped by 6 bases and J by 1 base; unmatched bases: 4. The CDR3 covers 13 residues. Per germline, CDR1 SQVTM and CDR2 ANQGSEA. In nucleotides, the CDR3 is TGCAGCGTAACTAGCGGCACCCAAGAGACCCAGTACTTC. Its translation is CSVTSGTQETQYF.

This clonotype was picked up many times. The chain combines TRBV3-1 with TRBJ2-1, with TRBD2 as a possible D gene (6 bases). V was cut by 2 bases and J by 5 bases, with 10 bases left in between. The CDR3 consists of 14 residues. Germline lookup yields CDR1 LGHDT and CDR2 YNNKEL (reference sequence). CDR3: CASSQRSGDNEQFF. The CDR3 coding sequence is TGTGCCAGCAGCCAACGTAGCGGAGACAATGAGCAGTTCTTC.

The chain has TRBV5-4 and TRBJ2-1; TRBD2 is a possible D gene (6 bases). Trimming shortened V by 2 bases and J by 4 bases, and 13 bases separated the two germline ends. The germline gives CDR1 SGHNT, CDR2 YYREEE (reference sequence). The length of the CDR3 is 15 residues. The CDR3 DNA sequence: TGTGCCAGCAGCTTAGGAGCGGGCGGATACAATGAGCAGTTCTTC. Translation gives CASSLGAGGYNEQFF.

This clonotype has more than one count but fewer than ten. V and J are TRBV7-9 and TRBJ2-7, with TRBD1 as a possible D gene (6 bases). V was pared by 3 bases and J by 4 bases, with 13 bases between. The germline CDR1 and CDR2 sequences are SEHNR and FQNEAQ (reference sequence). CDR3 length equals 14 residues. The DNA of the CDR3 is TGTGCCAGCAGCTTCCGGACAGCACCTTACGAGCAGTACTTC. This sequence encodes CASSFRTAPYEQYF.

This clonotype was observed at least ten times. V and J are TRBV5-6 and TRBJ2-5, with D possibly matching TRBD2 (6 bases). The germline V gene has CDR1 SGHDT and CDR2 YYEEEE. V was clipped by 7 bases and J by 3 bases, with 13 bases between them. The CDR3 loop spans 13 amino acids. The CDR3 protein is CASAGLGEETQYF. The CDR3 coding sequence is TGTGCCAGCGCGGGGCTAGGGGAAGAGACCCAGTACTTC.

This clonotype was detected a few times. The chain joins TRBV20-1 to TRBJ2-1; 11 bases fit TRBD2. The CDR3 is 17 residues long. V lost 4 bases to trimming and J lost 8 bases; unmatched junction nucleotides: 16. The germline V gene encodes CDR1 DFQATT and CDR2 SNEGSKA (reference sequence). CDR3 region: CSANPPELAGGADEQFF. CDR3 DNA: TGCAGTGCTAATCCCCCCGAGCTAGCGGGGGGAGCTGATGAGCAGTTCTTC.

This clonotype was found many times. The chain links TRBV4-1 to TRBJ2-5, with 8 bases aligning to TRBD2. The V gene's germline CDR1 is MGHRA and CDR2 YSYEKL. This CDR3 has 14 residues. The junction had 8 bases not matched to a gene; V was cut back by 6 bases and J by 5 bases. DNA of the CDR3: TGCGCCAGCAGACTAGCGGAGGGGCGGGAGACCCAGTACTTC. This translates into CASRLAEGRETQYF.

This clonotype has a handful of counts. The chain joins TRBV5-8 to TRBJ1-2; weak D call: TRBD1 (5 bases). The CDR3 covers 13 residues. The germline V and J ends were trimmed by 0 bases and 8 bases, with 11 bases remaining between them. CDR1 and CDR2 (germline): SGHTS, YDEGEE. In DNA, the CDR3 is TGTGCCAGCAGCTTGGAGGGGAGCAGGGGCTACACCTTC. This gives the protein CASSLEGSRGYTF.

The table lists this clonotype with many counts. The chain links TRBV20-1 to TRBJ1-1, with D uncertain. V shed 6 bases and J shed 1 base, with 15 bases lying between them. The CDR3 spans 14 residues. In germline, CDR1 is DFQATT, CDR2 SNEGSKA (reference sequence). Written as DNA, the CDR3 is TGCAGTGCCCCACGGGCCGATCAGAACACTGAAGCTTTCTTT. It specifies CSAPRADQNTEAFF.

This clonotype was seen ten or more times. This sequence joins TRBV23-1 and TRBJ2-7; D may correspond to TRBD1 or TRBD2 (5 bases each). TRBV23-1 is known as an ORF, though its function is uncertain. There are 10 residues in the CDR3. DNA for the CDR3: TGCGCCAGCAGTCACCGTAGGGACGGTGTC. This sequence encodes CASSHRRDGV.

DNA of the CDR3: TGCAGTGCTAGAGAGTGGGGGGCGACCTACAATGAGCAGTTCTTC. As protein: CSAREWGATYNEQFF. This rearrangement joins TRBV20-1 to TRBJ2-1; D may correspond to TRBD1 or TRBD2 (6 bases each). Trimming removed 0 bases from V and 2 bases from J, with 11 bases in between. Germline V lookup: CDR1 DFQATT, CDR2 SNEGSKA (reference sequence). The CDR3 spans 15 residues.

Turning to this clonotype: A single base separates this from a much larger clone, so it may be a read error. The chain links TRBV20-1 to TRBJ2-5; possibly TRBD1 or TRBD2 for D (5 bases each). There are 13 residues in the CDR3. V lost 6 bases and J lost 5, with 16 bases in between. Germline loops: CDR1 DFQATT, CDR2 SNEGSKA (reference sequence). The CDR3 sequence is CSAVSVGAETQYF. The CDR3 DNA follows: TGCAGTGCAGTCTCTGTCGGGGCGGAGACCCAGTACTTC.

In this sample, this clonotype turned up many times. The chain links TRBV13 to TRBJ2-7; 9 positions agree with TRBD1. The J segment lost 6 bases and the V segment lost 5 bases, leaving 5 bases of the junction unmatched. The germline V gene encodes CDR1 PRHDT and CDR2 FYEKMQ (reference sequence). The CDR3 totals 13 residues. In nucleotides, the CDR3 is TGTGCCAGCAGCCGGGACAGGGTAGGCGAGCAGTACTTC. The encoded protein is CASSRDRVGEQYF.

This clonotype was detected ten times or more. This sequence joins TRBV7-6 and TRBJ2-1; possible D gene TRBD2, 6 bases. The germline V gene has CDR1 SGHVS and CDR2 FNYEAQ. V was cut by 5 bases and J by 9 bases, with 17 bases left in between. The CDR3 runs 14 residues. In DNA form, the CDR3 reads TGTGCCAGCAGCCGGGACTCCTTGTGGGGTGAGCAGTTCTTC. Translated, it gives CASSRDSLWGEQFF.

This clonotype was observed a handful of times. V is TRBV6-5 and J is TRBJ1-2, with D possibly TRBD1 on 6 matching bases. The CDR3 consists of 14 residues. Trimming shortened V by 0 bases and J by 8 bases, and 13 bases separated the two germline ends. Germline V lookup: CDR1 MNHEY, CDR2 SVGAGI. The CDR3 nucleotides are TGTGCCAGCAGTTACTCGTACAGGGTCGGCGGCTACACCTTC. This encodes CASSYSYRVGGYTF.

This clonotype has at least ten counts. The gene calls are TRBV4-1 and TRBJ1-1; no reliable D call. CDR3 length equals 14 residues. V was shortened by 2 bases and J by 5 bases, with 12 bases between the two germline ends. The germline V gene encodes CDR1 MGHRA and CDR2 YSYEKL. CDR3 DNA sequence: TGCGCCAGCAGCCAACCCCTGCAAAAGACTGAAGCTTTCTTT. Its protein product is CASSQPLQKTEAFF.

This clonotype was detected a few times. CDR3 sequence (DNA): TGTGCCAGCAGTCATTACAGGGATTTAACCTACGAGCAGTACTTC. Encoded protein: CASSHYRDLTYEQYF. The chain couples TRBV6-1 to TRBJ2-7, with D tentatively TRBD1 (6 bases). Per the germline V gene, CDR1 is MNHNS and CDR2 is SASEGT. The CDR3 has 15 residues. Trimming stripped 5 bases from V and 2 bases from J, with 16 bases between.

The sample holds many counts of this clonotype. The chain recombines TRBV6-1 with TRBJ2-5, with 9 bases identical to TRBD2. The CDR3 has 14 amino acids. Trimming cost V 5 bases and J 5 bases; bases outside gene matches: 6. The germline CDR1 and CDR2 sequences are MNHNS and SASEGT. The CDR3 region is CASSPGLAQETQYF. DNA of the CDR3: TGTGCCAGCAGTCCGGGACTAGCCCAGGAGACCCAGTACTTC.

This clonotype was observed many times. The genes are TRBV7-7 and TRBJ2-5, with a weak D call TRBD1 (6 bases). V lost 0 bases, J lost 4 bases, and 6 bases lay in between. Germline CDR1 and CDR2: SSHAT and FNYEAQ (reference sequence). CDR3 length equals 13 residues. Written as DNA, the CDR3 is TGTGCCAGCAGCTTAGCACAGGGAGAGACCCAGTACTTC. This codes for CASSLAQGETQYF.

V usage is TRBV6-1 and J usage is TRBJ1-5; TRBD1 might be the D (5 bases). CDR3 length: 15 amino acids. The germline V gene encodes CDR1 MNHNS and CDR2 SASEGT. V was cut by 6 bases and J by 1 base, with 13 bases left in between. The DNA of the CDR3 is TGTGCCAGCAGACCGGGAGCAGGGAGCAATCAGCCCCAGCATTTT. Amino acids: CASRPGAGSNQPQHF.

This clonotype was picked up many times. This chain joins TRBV5-5 and TRBJ1-1; 7 nucleotides line up with TRBD1. V shed 2 bases, J shed 0 bases, and the junction held 1 base outside the gene matches. Germline V gene data show CDR1 as SGHKS and CDR2 as YYEKEE (reference sequence). This CDR3 has 14 amino acids. The CDR3 loop is CASSFRGVNTEAFF. CDR3 sequence (DNA): TGTGCCAGCAGCTTCAGGGGGGTGAACACTGAAGCTTTCTTT. Complete variable domain (other parts from reference TRBV5-5 and TRBJ1-1): DAGVTQSPTHLIKTRGQQVTLRCSPISGHKSVSWYQQVLGQGPQFIFQYYEKEERGRGNFPDRFSARQFPNYSSELNVNALLLGDSALYLCASSFRGVNTEAFFGQGTRLTVV.